This T cell receptor (beta chain) derives from a study of identical twins. General study points: Within monozygotic twins, out-of-frame TCR alpha sharing was underestimated by the models. While abundant cord blood beta clonotypes carried fewer insertions, memory repertoires showed no such pattern. Surplus twin overlap in beta out-of-frame sequences was less pronounced.

All donors comprised healthy Caucasians. Germline loops: CDR1 SGHRS, CDR2 YFSETQ. The trim removed 1 base at V and 5 bases at J, leaving 6 bases unmatched. The CDR3 contains 14 residues. TCRdb used MiXCR to reprocess the 5' RACE reads, holding one entry per CDR3 protein. The sample lists 420,000 or so distinct CDR3 sequences, under 20% occurring once. Many counts were recorded for this clonotype. Its matching antigen is unknown. The sequence derives from a man aged 50 to 60 in good health. The specimen sequenced was naive T cells sorted from blood. The chain is built from TRBV5-1 and TRBJ2-7; 7 bases match TRBD2. In nucleotides, the CDR3 is TGCGCCAGCAGCTTGACTAGCGTCAACGACGAGCAGTACTTC. Translated: CASSLTSVNDEQYF. Full variable domain (remainder filled in from reference TRBV5-1 and TRBJ2-7): KAGVTQTPRYLIKTRGQQVTLSCSPISGHRSVSWYQQTPGQGLQFLFEYFSETQRNKGNFPGRFSGRQFSNSRSEMNVSTLELGDSALYLCASSLTSVNDEQYFGPGTRLTVT.